Each of the 13 T cell receptor beta chains below was sequenced from the same sample in a study of cytomegalovirus exposure and HLA in healthy donors. The PCR had 60 Vbeta and 13 Jbeta primers. Here immunoSEQ multiplex PCR was the method, and the copy in TCRdb shows in-frame clones only, minus some. This table holds 150,000 to 200,000 clones, under 80% found once. The sample comprised PBMCs. The source of these receptors is a woman aged 25 to 39 in good health and CMV-seropositive.

The chain employs TRBV27 and TRBJ2-7; D possibly corresponds to TRBD2 (5 bases). The germline V gene has CDR1 MNHEY and CDR2 SMNVEV (reference sequence). V was trimmed by 3 bases and J by 5 bases, leaving 11 bases between them. The CDR3 has 13 amino acids. The CDR3 DNA is TGTGCCAGCAGTTTGACCGGGGTTAACGAGCAGTACTTC. It codes for CASSLTGVNEQYF.

Only one count was recorded for this clone. The genes are TRBV10-3 and TRBJ1-4, with TRBD1 matching over 9 bases. V shed 3 bases, J shed 7 bases, and the junction held 9 bases outside the gene matches. The germline CDR1 and CDR2 sequences are ENHRY and SYGVKD. This CDR3 spans 16 amino acids. The CDR3 DNA sequence: TGTGCCATCAGTGATCTCGGGGGGACAGGGACTGAAAAACTGTTTTTT. Its protein product is CAISDLGGTGTEKLFF.

This sequence joins TRBV27 and TRBJ1-4; a possible D gene is TRBD1 (6 bases). Germline V gene lookup returns CDR1 MNHEY and CDR2 SMNVEV (reference sequence). The CDR3 length is 14 residues. V lost 4 bases and J lost 8, with 14 bases in between. The CDR3 DNA reads as TGTGCCAGCAGTTCGACAGGCCCGGGGGAAAAACTGTTTTTT. Translating gives CASSSTGPGEKLFF.

The rearrangement uses TRBV5-1 and TRBJ1-6, with TRBD1 matching 9 bases. CDR1 is SGHRS, CDR2 YFSETQ, per germline. With V trimmed by 4 bases and J by 7 bases, 9 bases remained unmatched. CDR3 size: 16 residues. The CDR3 loop is CASSLVVGQGNSPLHF. The CDR3 coding sequence is TGCGCCAGCAGCCTGGTGGTAGGACAGGGGAATTCACCCCTCCACTTT.

This clone appeared once. CDR3 DNA sequence: TGTGCCAGCAGCTTGGGCAGGGGGTCCTACAATGAGCAGTTCTTC. It specifies CASSLGRGSYNEQFF. The chain couples TRBV7-3 to TRBJ2-1; 7 positions match TRBD1. J was trimmed by 1 base and V by 3 bases; bases with no gene match: 3. The germline V gene encodes CDR1 SGHTA and CDR2 FQGTGA. This CDR3 is built from 15 residues.

The V gene is TRBV4-3, the J gene TRBJ1-2, with D uncertain. The V gene lost 3 bases and the J gene lost 4 bases, with 15 bases spanning the gap. Germline CDR1 reads LGHNA; CDR2 reads YSLEER. CDR3 length: 15 amino acids. The CDR3 region is CASSQGIGGSYGYTF. In nucleotides, the CDR3 is TGCGCCAGCAGCCAGGGGATTGGAGGCAGCTATGGCTACACCTTC.

This clone appeared a single time. The chain employs TRBV5-1 and TRBJ2-3; no definite D call. Germline V gene sequence: CDR1 SGHRS, CDR2 YFSETQ. V gave up 1 base and J gave up 1 base, with 10 bases separating them. The length of the CDR3 is 15 residues. The CDR3 spells CASSLSSQGTDTQYF. The CDR3 nucleotides read TGCGCCAGCAGCTTGTCAAGTCAGGGCACAGATACGCAGTATTTT.

The genes are TRBV9 and TRBJ1-2; 10 positions agree with TRBD1. V shed 3 bases, J shed 7 bases, and the junction held 3 bases outside the gene matches. The CDR3 runs 13 residues. The germline V gene has CDR1 SGDLS and CDR2 YYNGEE. The CDR3 DNA follows: TGTGCCAGCAGCGCGGACAGGGGGACTGGCTACACCTTC. This encodes CASSADRGTGYTF. Looking up the rest from reference TRBV9 and TRBJ1-2 gives the full variable domain: DSGVTQTPKHLITATGQRVTLRCSPRSGDLSVYWYQQSLDQGLQFLIQYYNGEERAKGNILERFSAQQFPDLHSELNLSSLELGDSALYFCASSADRGTGYTFGSGTRLTVV.

CDR3 amino acids: CASSPRGGQTNQPQHF. The CDR3 DNA reads as TGTGCCAGCTCACCACGAGGGGGACAGACTAATCAGCCCCAGCATTTT. This chain uses TRBV18 with TRBJ1-5, with 7 bases that match TRBD1. This CDR3 region has 16 residues. CDR1 is KGHSH, CDR2 LQKENI, per germline. Trimming cost V 1 base and J 4 bases; bases outside gene matches: 7.

The rearrangement links TRBV11-2 to TRBJ2-7; perhaps TRBD2 as D (5 bases). The CDR3 is 15 amino acids. Trimming pared 0 bases from V and 0 bases from J, leaving 9 bases between. CDR1 is SGHAT and CDR2 is FQNNGV in the germline V gene. The CDR3 protein is CASSLETTHSYEQYF. The CDR3 DNA sequence: TGTGCCAGCAGCTTAGAGACTACCCACTCCTACGAGCAGTACTTC.

The chain uses TRBV6-4 and TRBJ2-1; 10 nucleotides line up with TRBD2. CDR1 is MRHNA and CDR2 is SNTAGT in the germline V gene. V gave up 3 bases and J gave up 8 bases; unmatched junction bases: 7. The CDR3 contains 15 residues. DNA for the CDR3: TGTGCCAGCAGTGATTCTAGCGGGGGCCCCGATGAGCAGTTCTTC. Encoded protein: CASSDSSGGPDEQFF.

This clone was observed once. This sequence joins TRBV2 and TRBJ2-7; the D gene is possibly TRBD2 (5 bases). The germline V gene has CDR1 SNHLY and CDR2 FYNNEI. Trimming pared 5 bases from V and 0 bases from J, leaving 14 bases between. The CDR3 runs to 15 residues. The CDR3 is CASSLGPGSSYEQYF. The CDR3 bases are TGTGCCAGCAGTCTCGGACCGGGGAGCTCCTACGAGCAGTACTTC.

This clone was detected only once. V is TRBV10-2 and J is TRBJ2-5; 7 bases line up with TRBD2. The germline CDR1 and CDR2 sequences are WSHSY and SAAADI. The CDR3 sequence is 16 residues long. V lost 6 bases to trimming and J lost 5 bases; unmatched junction nucleotides: 15. The DNA for the CDR3 is TGCGCCAGCAGGGGGAGGGAGGGGAATGGGGTCGAGACCCAGTACTTC. It specifies CASRGREGNGVETQYF.